The 18 T cell receptor beta chains given below trace back to one sample, sequenced in a study of blood T cell repertoires in COVID-19. Assay: immunoSEQ multiplex PCR; the TCRdb copy retains only in-frame clones and omits some. The sample consists of approximately 350,000 clones, over 70% of them appearing once. Sample: peripheral blood. The source is a woman aged 45 to 65 with COVID-19, enrolled during active disease.

This chain uses TRBV6-5 with TRBJ2-7, with D possibly matching TRBD2 (6 bases). V lost 2 bases, J lost 2 bases, and 10 bases lay in between. Germline V lookup: CDR1 MNHEY, CDR2 SVGAGI. There are 14 residues in the CDR3. CDR3 residues: CASSYGRKAYEQYF. The CDR3 bases are TGTGCCAGCAGTTACGGGAGGAAAGCCTACGAGCAGTACTTC.

The J gene is TRBJ1-2, the V gene TRBV27; D uncertain. This CDR3 region has 14 residues. Germline-derived CDR1 and CDR2 are MNHEY and SMNVEV (reference sequence). V was shortened by 3 bases and J by 4 bases, with 12 bases between the two germline ends. CDR3 DNA sequence: TGTGCCAGCAGTTTGGGCCTCCCGTTCTATGGCTACACCTTC. Translating it yields CASSLGLPFYGYTF.

This chain connects TRBV7-9 to TRBJ1-1; no firm D call. The germline CDR1 and CDR2 sequences are SEHNR and FQNEAQ (reference sequence). This CDR3 has 11 residues. The V and J ends lost 5 bases and 4 bases respectively, with 5 bases between them. This CDR3 is CASSLLTEAFF. DNA for the CDR3: TGTGCCAGCAGCCTCCTCACTGAAGCTTTCTTT.

This sequence joins TRBV14 and TRBJ2-5; D gene ambiguous. This CDR3 contains 14 residues. Trimming stripped 4 bases from V and 0 bases from J, with 9 bases between. Germline values: CDR1 SGHDN, CDR2 FVKESK. CDR3 in DNA: TGTGCCAGCAGCCTTACAATGTACCAAGAGACCCAGTACTTC. It translates to CASSLTMYQETQYF.

This clone appeared a single time. The V gene is TRBV29-1, the J gene TRBJ1-6, with a tentative D call TRBD1 (5 bases). From germline, CDR1 is SQVTM and CDR2 ANQGSEA. The CDR3 consists of 13 residues. Trimming left V 3 bases short and J 10 bases short, with 13 bases between. The CDR3 reads CSVEAGRGSPLHF. CDR3 bases: TGCAGCGTTGAGGCAGGGCGGGGGTCACCCCTCCACTTT.

The CDR3 is CASSLGQRQFF. CDR3 coding DNA: TGTGCCAGCAGCTTAGGGCAGAGGCAGTTCTTC. V is TRBV7-3 and J is TRBJ2-1, with unresolved D. CDR1 SGHTA and CDR2 FQGTGA come from the germline V gene. The CDR3 is 11 amino acids. With 2 bases removed from V and 12 bases from J, the gap between germline ends came to 8 bases.

The V call is TRBV24-1, the J call TRBJ2-2; a weak D match, TRBD1 (6 bases). The V end was cut by 3 bases, the J end by 2 bases, with 9 bases between. CDR1 and CDR2 from the germline V gene are KGHDR and SFDVKD. CDR3 length: 15 amino acids. The CDR3 region has the DNA TGTGCCACCAGTGATCCGGGACAAAACACCGGGGAGCTGTTTTTT. Protein sequence: CATSDPGQNTGELFF.

CDR3 DNA sequence: TGTGCCAGTAATCTAGCGGGAGTAAGTGAGCAGTTCTTC. Translation gives CASNLAGVSEQFF. The chain uses TRBV19 and TRBJ2-1; 10 bases line up with TRBD2. V shed 7 bases, J shed 9 bases, and the junction held 6 bases outside the gene matches. The CDR3 has 13 amino acids. Germline CDR1 and CDR2: LNHDA and SQIVND (reference sequence).

This clone was observed a handful of times. The CDR3, as DNA: TGTGCCAGCAGTTTGGGACAAGGTTCACCCCTCCACTTT. Protein product: CASSLGQGSPLHF. The chain joins TRBV12-3 or TRBV12-4 to TRBJ1-6; a possible D gene is TRBD1 (6 bases). There are 13 residues in the CDR3. V gave up 3 bases and J gave up 9 bases, with 9 bases separating them.

The V call is TRBV12-3 or TRBV12-4, the J call TRBJ1-1; TRBD1 is a possible D gene (5 bases). The V end lost 2 bases, the J end lost 8 bases, and 9 bases lay between the germline ends. This CDR3 comprises 12 residues. CDR3 amino acids: CASSLLEGEAFF. CDR3 nucleotide sequence: TGTGCCAGCAGTTTACTGGAGGGGGAAGCTTTCTTT.

The J gene is TRBJ2-2, the V gene TRBV7-3; 8 bases align to TRBD1. The trim removed 8 bases at V and 7 bases at J, leaving 6 bases unmatched. The length of the CDR3 is 13 residues. Germline loops: CDR1 SGHTA, CDR2 FQGTGA. The CDR3 here is CASGRGQGGELFF. The CDR3 bases are TGTGCCAGCGGCAGGGGGCAAGGCGGGGAGCTGTTTTTT.

This sequence joins TRBV7-9 and TRBJ1-5; perhaps TRBD1 as D (6 bases). This CDR3 has 15 amino acids. Trimming took 5 bases from V and 0 from J, leaving 11 bases between them. CDR1 SEHNR and CDR2 FQNEAQ come from the germline V gene (reference sequence). This chain's CDR3 is CASSRGQNSNQPQHF. The CDR3 nucleotides read TGTGCCAGCAGCCGGGGACAAAATAGCAATCAGCCCCAGCATTTT.

V is TRBV5-6 and J is TRBJ2-3; 13 bases match TRBD2. Germline V lookup: CDR1 SGHDT, CDR2 YYEEEE. The ends lost 0 bases at V and 3 bases at J; junction bases unmatched: 4. There are 17 residues in the CDR3. The CDR3 is CASSLVGTSGKTDTQYF. CDR3 DNA: TGTGCCAGCAGCTTGGTTGGGACTAGCGGGAAAACAGATACGCAGTATTTT.

The gene calls are TRBV24-1 and TRBJ2-4, with TRBD2 identical over 12 bases. CDR1 KGHDR and CDR2 SFDVKD come from the germline V gene. V lost 9 bases, J lost 7 bases, and 18 bases stayed unmatched. The CDR3 length is 18 residues. In nucleotides, the CDR3 is TGTGCCACCTCTGATTCTAGCGGGAGGGTCTTTGAAAGGAACATTCAGTACTTC. Translated: CATSDSSGRVFERNIQYF.

The V gene is TRBV30, the J gene TRBJ2-1, with D perhaps matching TRBD1 (6 bases). The ends were cut back, 2 bases at V and 7 bases at J, with 12 bases in the middle. In germline, CDR1 is GTSNPN, CDR2 SVGIG (reference sequence). CDR3 length: 13 residues. The CDR3, as DNA: TGTGCCTGGAGTACGCAGGGGCGGAATGAGCAGTTCTTC. Residues: CAWSTQGRNEQFF.

The chain couples TRBV7-7 to TRBJ2-2; D gene uncertain. The CDR3 extends over 16 amino acids. Trimming took 1 base from V and 5 from J, leaving 14 bases between them. Germline V gives CDR1 SSHAT, CDR2 FNYEAQ (reference sequence). The CDR3 nucleotides are TGTGCCAGCAGCTTAGGGGCTCTACATGGGACCGGGGAGCTGTTTTTT. This encodes CASSLGALHGTGELFF. Using reference TRBV7-7 and TRBJ2-2 for the parts outside the CDR3, the full variable domain is GAGVSQSPRYKVTKRGQDVTLRCDPISSHATLYWYQQALGQGPEFLTYFNYEAQPDKSGLPSDRFSAERPEGSISTLTIQRTEQRDSAMYRCASSLGALHGTGELFFGEGSRLTVL.

This chain links TRBV30 with TRBJ2-7; D unclear. Trimming pared 1 base from V and 3 bases from J, leaving 10 bases between. Germline V lookup: CDR1 GTSNPN, CDR2 SVGIG (reference sequence). The CDR3 is 13 residues long. The CDR3 is CAWSATLNYEQYF. As DNA, the CDR3 is TGTGCCTGGAGTGCGACACTGAACTACGAGCAGTACTTC.

V gene TRBV28 combines with J gene TRBJ1-4, with 9 bases fitting TRBD1. CDR1 is MDHEN and CDR2 is SYDVKM in the germline V gene. V shed 9 bases, J shed 5 bases, and the junction held 16 bases outside the gene matches. This CDR3 comprises 17 residues. The CDR3 sequence is CASNVMGAGTGNEKLFF. CDR3 coding DNA: TGTGCCAGTAATGTTATGGGCGCCGGGACAGGGAATGAAAAACTGTTTTTT.